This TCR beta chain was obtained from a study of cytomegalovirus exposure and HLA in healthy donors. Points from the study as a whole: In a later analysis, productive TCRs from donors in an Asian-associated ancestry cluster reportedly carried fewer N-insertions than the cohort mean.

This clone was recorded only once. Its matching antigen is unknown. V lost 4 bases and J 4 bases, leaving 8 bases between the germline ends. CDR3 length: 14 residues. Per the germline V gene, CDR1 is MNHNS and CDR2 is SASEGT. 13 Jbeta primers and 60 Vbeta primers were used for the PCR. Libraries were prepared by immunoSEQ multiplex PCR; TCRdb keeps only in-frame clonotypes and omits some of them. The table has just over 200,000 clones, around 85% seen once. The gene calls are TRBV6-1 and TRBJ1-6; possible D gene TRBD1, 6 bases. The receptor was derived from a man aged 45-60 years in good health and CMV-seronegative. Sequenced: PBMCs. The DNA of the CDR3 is TGTGCCAGCAGTGGCCAGGGGTATAATTCACCCCTCCACTTT. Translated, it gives CASSGQGYNSPLHF.